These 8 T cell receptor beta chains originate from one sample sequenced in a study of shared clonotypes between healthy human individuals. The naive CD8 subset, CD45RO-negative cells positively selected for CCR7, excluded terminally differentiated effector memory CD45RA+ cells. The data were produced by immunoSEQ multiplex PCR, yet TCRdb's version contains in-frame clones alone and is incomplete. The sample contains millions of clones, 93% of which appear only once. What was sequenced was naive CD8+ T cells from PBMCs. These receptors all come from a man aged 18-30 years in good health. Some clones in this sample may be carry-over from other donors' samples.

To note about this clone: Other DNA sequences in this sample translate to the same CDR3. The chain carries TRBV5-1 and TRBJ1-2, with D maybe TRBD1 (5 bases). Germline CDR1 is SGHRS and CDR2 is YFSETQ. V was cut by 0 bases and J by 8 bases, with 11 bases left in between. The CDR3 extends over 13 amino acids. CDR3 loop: CASSLGGAAGYTF. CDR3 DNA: TGCGCCAGCAGCTTGGGGGGCGCGGCGGGCTACACCTTC.

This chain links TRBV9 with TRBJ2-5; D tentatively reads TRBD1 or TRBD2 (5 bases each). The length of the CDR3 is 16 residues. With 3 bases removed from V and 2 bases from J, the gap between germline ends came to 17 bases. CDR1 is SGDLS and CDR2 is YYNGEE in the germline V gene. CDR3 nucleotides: TGTGCCAGCAGCGCTTCCCGGGACGGGATACAAGAGACCCAGTACTTC. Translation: CASSASRDGIQETQYF.

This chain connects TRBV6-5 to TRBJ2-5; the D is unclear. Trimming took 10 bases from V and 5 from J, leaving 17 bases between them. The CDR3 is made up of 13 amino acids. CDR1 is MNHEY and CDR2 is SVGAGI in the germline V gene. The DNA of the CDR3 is TGTGCCACCCTACCGTCGCGTGGGGAGACCCAGTACTTC. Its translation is CATLPSRGETQYF.

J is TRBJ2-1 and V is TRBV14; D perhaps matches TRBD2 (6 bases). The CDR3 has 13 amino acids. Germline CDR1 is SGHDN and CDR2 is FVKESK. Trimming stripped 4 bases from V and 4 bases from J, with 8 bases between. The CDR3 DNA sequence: TGTGCCAGCAGCCGGCGGGGATACAATGAGCAGTTCTTC. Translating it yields CASSRRGYNEQFF.

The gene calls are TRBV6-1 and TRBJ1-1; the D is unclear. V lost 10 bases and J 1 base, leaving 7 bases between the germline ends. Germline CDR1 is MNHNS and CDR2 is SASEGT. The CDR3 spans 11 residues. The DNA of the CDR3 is TGTGCCACAAGCGGGAACACTGAAGCTTTCTTT. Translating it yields CATSGNTEAFF.

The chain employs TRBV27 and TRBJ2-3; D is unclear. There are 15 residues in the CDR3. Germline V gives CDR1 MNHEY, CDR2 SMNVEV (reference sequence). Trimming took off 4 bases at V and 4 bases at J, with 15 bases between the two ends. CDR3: CASSSQLVPADTQYF. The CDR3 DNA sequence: TGTGCCAGCAGTTCCCAGCTAGTTCCGGCAGATACGCAGTATTTT.

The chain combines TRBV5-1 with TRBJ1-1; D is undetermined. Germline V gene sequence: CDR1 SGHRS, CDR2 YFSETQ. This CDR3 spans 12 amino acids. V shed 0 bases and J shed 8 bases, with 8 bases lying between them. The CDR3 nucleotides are TGCGCCAGCAGCTTGGGCCCGCAAGAAGCTTTCTTT. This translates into CASSLGPQEAFF.

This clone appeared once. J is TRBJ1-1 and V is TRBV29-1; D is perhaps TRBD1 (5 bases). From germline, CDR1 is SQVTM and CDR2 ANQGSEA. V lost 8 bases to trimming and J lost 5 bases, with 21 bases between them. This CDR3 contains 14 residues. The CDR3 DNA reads TGCAGCCTAAACGGGGGAATATGGGGAACTGAAGCTTTCTTT. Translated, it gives CSLNGGIWGTEAFF.